These T cell receptor beta chains were read from a single sample in a study of T-cell reconstitution after alpha-beta-depleted transplantation in children. TCRdb called the PCR reads again in MiXCR, with one record for every CDR3 protein. The sample contains roughly 670,000 distinct CDR3 sequences, less than 15% of which appear only once. Specimen: PBMCs, collected before TCRalphabeta/CD19-depleted stem cell transplant. These receptors originate from a girl aged 2-10 years with congenital amegakaryocytic thrombocytopenia, due to receive a stem cell transplant. Each CDR3 is given with its conserved first and last residue. D genes are given only for firm matches.

cdr3_length j_call d_call v_call cdr3_aa
16 TRBJ1-1 - TRBV5-1 CASSLVPERTNTEAFF
15 TRBJ2-2 TRBD2 TRBV20-1 CSARYSGRGTGELFF
14 TRBJ2-2 - TRBV5-1 CASSLASVTGELFF
15 TRBJ2-7 - TRBV10-3 CAISEADGGDYEQYF
15 TRBJ2-7 TRBD2 TRBV15 CATSRGTSGSYEQYF
15 TRBJ2-1 - TRBV7-3 CASSLTSHRYNEQFF
14 TRBJ2-7 - TRBV27 CASSWAGNYYEQYF
11 TRBJ2-1 - TRBV20-1 CSGSSYNEQFF
14 TRBJ2-1 - TRBV28 CASSSEDSYNEQFF
16 TRBJ2-1 - TRBV5-1 CASSLGGTSSYNEQFF
16 TRBJ1-2 - TRBV29-1 CSVEEVHRRSGYGYTF
16 TRBJ1-1 - TRBV29-1 CSVASTLAAGPSEAFF
14 TRBJ2-3 - TRBV5-1 CASSPLENTDTQYF
14 TRBJ2-3 - TRBV20-1 CSADPPGEVDTQYF
14 TRBJ2-3 - TRBV5-4 CASSPRGTTDTQYF
15 TRBJ1-2 - TRBV4-1 CASSQGSSGDYGYTF
16 TRBJ2-7 TRBD2 TRBV9 CASSARTSESSYEQYF
11 TRBJ1-1 - TRBV25-1 CASRGTTEAFF
15 TRBJ2-1 - TRBV7-2 CASSLEATSLNEQFF
15 TRBJ2-7 - TRBV12-3/TRBV12-4 CASRMLSGESYEQYF
13 TRBJ2-5 - TRBV7-6 CASSWGHLETQYF
16 TRBJ2-5 TRBD2 TRBV5-1 CASSSRLAGAQETQYF
19 TRBJ2-3 - TRBV7-6 CASSLVRRGRGFNTDTQYF
16 TRBJ2-6 - TRBV5-1 CASSPRRISGANVLTF
13 TRBJ2-5 - TRBV7-9 CASSSPLVKTQYF
15 TRBJ2-7 - TRBV7-2 CASSLDGAVSYEQYF
14 TRBJ2-1 - TRBV14 CASSPHSTYNEQFF
15 TRBJ2-7 - TRBV20-1 CSARDGTRTWNEQYF
15 TRBJ2-2 TRBD2 TRBV20-1 CSARTAGVATGELFF
13 TRBJ2-5 - TRBV29-1 CSVMDSSNETQYF
17 TRBJ2-5 TRBD1 TRBV28 CASSRGTGNLIRETQYF
17 TRBJ2-3 TRBD1 TRBV5-1 CASSLTHRGRRTDTQYF
16 TRBJ2-5 TRBD2 TRBV11-2 CASSLIWREGPKTQYF
16 TRBJ2-1 - TRBV3-1 CASSQPRGFAYNEQFF
14 TRBJ2-2 TRBD1 TRBV25-1 CASSKGQGAWELFF
15 TRBJ1-1 - TRBV27 CASSLIGRGNTEAFF
12 TRBJ2-1 TRBD2 TRBV12-3/TRBV12-4 CASSLTSGMQFF
11 TRBJ1-6 - TRBV29-1 CSVTRRGALHF
15 TRBJ1-2 TRBD1 TRBV3-1 CASSPWTGENYGYTF
15 TRBJ2-3 TRBD1 TRBV29-1 CSANRRTGTEDTQYF
13 TRBJ2-2 - TRBV10-3 CAIGSANTGELFF
14 TRBJ2-7 - TRBV5-1 CASSPATGTLSPYF
12 TRBJ2-1 - TRBV11-2 CASTDLRNEQFF
12 TRBJ1-2 - TRBV20-1 CSADRADYGYTF
16 TRBJ1-1 - TRBV7-9 CASSRRGGSTNTEAFF
13 TRBJ2-2 - TRBV6-1 CATSSGNTGELFF
15 TRBJ2-1 - TRBV12-3/TRBV12-4 CASSLVGIGLKEWFF
13 TRBJ2-7 - TRBV20-1 CSGLSSDSYEQYF
17 TRBJ2-6 - TRBV20-1 CSAQDRHRGSGANVLTF
16 TRBJ2-3 TRBD2 TRBV7-9 CASSNPRGGSTDTQYF
14 TRBJ2-7 TRBD2 TRBV7-2 CASSRGLAFHEQYF
18 TRBJ1-6 - TRBV20-1 CSAREITGKVTYNSPLHF
14 TRBJ2-5 TRBD2 TRBV20-1 CSVIEGGPLETQYF
16 TRBJ2-2 TRBD2 TRBV7-6 CASSLYAGGDTGELFF
13 TRBJ2-1 - TRBV5-1 CASSAYLGNEQFF
15 TRBJ2-1 TRBD1 TRBV4-1 CASSRPGQESGEQFF
15 TRBJ1-3 - TRBV9 CASSVDEGLGNTIYF